Each of the 24 T cell receptor beta chains below was sequenced from the same sample in a study of identical twins. TCRdb redid the calling of the 5' RACE reads with MiXCR, one entry per CDR3 protein. This sample carries about 100,000 distinct CDR3 sequences, 5.9% of them seen once, and the ten largest clones take more than 10%. The sequenced sample consisted of memory T cells sorted from blood. Receptors were obtained from a woman aged 50 to 60 in good health.

The chain has TRBV7-8 and TRBJ2-3; 14 bases match TRBD2. V lost 5 bases to trimming and J lost 2 bases; unmatched junction nucleotides: 9. CDR3 length equals 18 residues. CDR1 and CDR2 from the germline V gene are SGHVS and FQNEAQ. This CDR3 is CASSRTGTSGGNTDTQYF. The CDR3 nucleotides are TGTGCCAGCAGCCGTACCGGGACTAGCGGGGGAAACACAGATACGCAGTATTTT.

Ten or more counts support this clonotype. This chain connects TRBV19 to TRBJ2-4; D unclear. CDR1 LNHDA and CDR2 SQIVND come from the germline V gene (reference sequence). CDR3 size: 14 residues. V was clipped by 0 bases and J by 7 bases, with 10 bases between them. CDR3 sequence (DNA): TGTGCCAGTAGTATAGAAAGGATGTTGAACATTCAGTACTTC. Translation gives CASSIERMLNIQYF.

At least ten counts were recorded for this clonotype. The V and J genes are TRBV5-1 and TRBJ1-5; D is perhaps TRBD1 (6 bases). This CDR3 is built from 15 residues. CDR1 is SGHRS and CDR2 is YFSETQ in the germline V gene. Trimming stripped 5 bases from V and 0 bases from J, with 12 bases between. The CDR3 nucleotides are TGCGCCAGCAGTTTAGGACAGAATAGCAATCAGCCCCAGCATTTT. Its translation is CASSLGQNSNQPQHF.

This clonotype has at least ten counts. The chain recombines TRBV3-1 with TRBJ2-5; 8 positions agree with TRBD2. The CDR3 has 16 residues. Trimming removed 4 bases from V and 4 bases from J; junction bases left unmatched: 11. The germline CDR1 and CDR2 sequences are LGHDT and YNNKEL (reference sequence). The CDR3: CASSRGDLAGTETQYF. In DNA, the CDR3 is TGTGCCAGCAGCCGGGGAGATCTAGCGGGCACAGAGACCCAGTACTTC.

This clonotype was detected many times. The genes are TRBV5-6 and TRBJ2-7; D unresolved. This CDR3 has 12 amino acids. V was trimmed by 1 base and J by 6 bases, leaving 8 bases between them. Germline-derived CDR1 and CDR2 are SGHDT and YYEEEE. The CDR3 DNA is TGTGCCAGCAGCTTGATGTGGGGCGAGCAGTACTTC. Its translation is CASSLMWGEQYF.

The table lists this clonotype with many counts. This CDR3 reads CAISTGTGGEKLFF. CDR3 bases: TGTGCCATCAGTACCGGGACAGGGGGTGAAAAACTGTTTTTT. This chain links TRBV10-3 with TRBJ1-4, with TRBD1 matching over 11 bases. Germline V gene data show CDR1 as ENHRY and CDR2 as SYGVKD. V trimming: 5 bases; J trimming: 7 bases; junction bases outside the gene matches: 3. The CDR3 has 14 amino acids.

This clonotype was found many times. One junction end disagrees with the germline gene, perhaps due to a read error. V usage is TRBV29-1 and J usage is TRBJ1-4; perhaps TRBD1 as D (5 bases). Germline values: CDR1 SQVTM, CDR2 ANQGSEA. CDR3 size: 12 residues. CDR3 amino acids: CSVKGDNEKPFF. The CDR3 region has the DNA TGCAGCGTAAAAGGGGATAACGAAAAACCGTTTTTT.

The chain carries TRBV6-2 or TRBV6-3 and TRBJ2-7; D unclear. V was shortened by 4 bases and J by 3 bases, with 7 bases between the two germline ends. CDR1 is MNHEY, CDR2 SVGEGT, per germline. This CDR3 comprises 12 residues. The CDR3, as DNA: TGTGCCAGCAGTTCAGCGCTCTACGAGCAGTACTTC. This codes for CASSSALYEQYF.

This clonotype has at least ten counts. The rearrangement uses TRBV5-8 and TRBJ1-2; no clear D. Per germline, CDR1 SGHTS and CDR2 YDEGEE. V lost 4 bases to trimming and J lost 0 bases, with 13 bases between them. This CDR3 has 15 residues. CDR3 protein: CASSPIYSTNYGYTF. CDR3 coding DNA: TGTGCCAGCAGCCCCATTTACAGCACTAACTATGGCTACACCTTC. The full variable domain, completed using reference TRBV5-8 and TRBJ1-2, is EAGVTQSPTHLIKTRGQQATLRCSPISGHTSVYWYQQALGLGLQFLLWYDEGEERNRGNFPPRFSGRQFPNYSSELNVNALELEDSALYLCASSPIYSTNYGYTFGSGTRLTVV.

This clonotype was observed many times. This chain connects TRBV7-2 to TRBJ2-7; D unresolved. V was pared by 1 base and J by 1 base, with 11 bases between. Germline CDR1 is SGHTA and CDR2 is FQGNSA. This CDR3 region has 15 residues. The CDR3 loop is CASSLEWSSSYEQYF. DNA for the CDR3: TGTGCCAGCAGCTTAGAATGGAGCAGTTCCTACGAGCAGTACTTC.

This clonotype has at least ten counts. The V call is TRBV20-1, the J call TRBJ2-1; 9 bases align to TRBD2. Trimming at V came to 7 bases and at J to 7 bases, leaving 5 bases not matched to a gene. The germline CDR1 and CDR2 sequences are DFQATT and SNEGSKA (reference sequence). The CDR3 length is 12 residues. CDR3 sequence (DNA): TGCAGTGGCGGGAGGGGGACTAATGAGCAGTTCTTC. Encoded protein: CSGGRGTNEQFF.

There are many counts of this clonotype. The rearrangement joins TRBV20-1 to TRBJ2-7, with 10 bases that match TRBD1. The trim removed 5 bases at V and 6 bases at J, leaving 4 bases unmatched. Germline V gene sequence: CDR1 DFQATT, CDR2 SNEGSKA (reference sequence). The CDR3 contains 12 residues. CDR3 sequence: CSAYGTGAEQYF. As DNA, the CDR3 is TGCAGTGCTTATGGGACAGGGGCCGAGCAGTACTTC.

This clonotype showed up many times. V usage is TRBV7-8 and J usage is TRBJ2-7; 10 positions match TRBD2. This CDR3 region has 14 residues. Germline values: CDR1 SGHVS, CDR2 FQNEAQ. The V segment lost 5 bases and the J segment 2 bases; nucleotides outside the gene matches: 3. CDR3 nucleotides: TGTGCCAGCAGCCCGAGCGGGAGGGCCTACGAGCAGTACTTC. Residues: CASSPSGRAYEQYF.

This clonotype was observed a few times. The chain links TRBV5-5 to TRBJ1-1; 7 bases map to TRBD1. Germline V gene lookup returns CDR1 SGHKS and CDR2 YYEKEE (reference sequence). With 0 bases clipped from V and 1 base from J, the junction kept 15 bases outside the gene matches. The CDR3 length is 19 residues. As DNA, the CDR3 is TGTGCCAGCAGCTTGGGTAGGTTAAGACAGGGTCCCCAGAACACTGAAGCTTTCTTT. Its protein product is CASSLGRLRQGPQNTEAFF.

Ten or more counts support this clonotype. This chain connects TRBV11-2 to TRBJ2-2, with D unresolved. V lost 4 bases to trimming and J lost 1 base, with 7 bases between them. In germline, CDR1 is SGHAT, CDR2 FQNNGV. The CDR3 covers 14 residues. The CDR3: CASSSSGNTGELFF. DNA of the CDR3: TGTGCCAGCAGCTCTTCGGGGAACACCGGGGAGCTGTTTTTT.

This clonotype was observed many times. The chain combines TRBV12-3 or TRBV12-4 with TRBJ1-6, with D hard to call. The CDR3 length is 16 residues. The ends were cut back, 5 bases at V and 0 bases at J, with 11 bases in the middle. This CDR3 reads CASSPSGRSYNSPLHF. DNA for the CDR3: TGTGCCAGCAGTCCGAGCGGGCGCTCCTATAATTCACCCCTCCACTTT.

This clonotype was observed at least ten times. The chain links TRBV5-1 to TRBJ2-1; 9 bases are a match to TRBD2. Trimming took 0 bases from V and 10 from J; bases not matched to a gene: 11. The germline V gene encodes CDR1 SGHRS and CDR2 YFSETQ. This CDR3 has 16 amino acids. CDR3 bases: TGCGCCAGCAGCTTGGAGGGCGGGAGGGCCGGGCGAGAGCAGTTCTTC. Translation: CASSLEGGRAGREQFF.

This clonotype appeared a few times. V gene TRBV27 combines with J gene TRBJ1-1; 8 bases agree with TRBD1. Germline-derived CDR1 and CDR2 are MNHEY and SMNVEV (reference sequence). This CDR3 is built from 15 residues. Trimming at V came to 3 bases and at J to 1 base, leaving 4 bases not matched to a gene. The CDR3 nucleotides read TGTGCCAGCAGTTTCCGACAGGGGCCGAACACTGAAGCTTTCTTT. Its protein product is CASSFRQGPNTEAFF.

This clonotype was seen at least ten times. The rearrangement links TRBV28 to TRBJ1-5; D gene unclear. CDR1 and CDR2 from the germline V gene are MDHEN and SYDVKM. This CDR3 is 12 amino acids long. DNA of the CDR3: TGTGTTTCGGGGTGGGGCAATCAGCCCCAGCATTTT. This gives the protein CVSGWGNQPQHF.

This clonotype has just a few counts. The chain combines TRBV6-1 with TRBJ1-3; a possible D gene is TRBD1 (6 bases). Germline V gene lookup returns CDR1 MNHNS and CDR2 SASEGT. Trimming left V 6 bases short and J 4 bases short, with 16 bases between. There are 15 residues in the CDR3. CDR3 loop: CASSRTVGQGNTIYF. The CDR3 coding sequence is TGTGCCAGCAGCAGGACAGTCGGCCAGGGAAACACCATATATTTT.

There are many counts of this clonotype. J is TRBJ2-6 and V is TRBV2; 9 bases are a match to TRBD1. Germline loops: CDR1 SNHLY, CDR2 FYNNEI. CDR3 length: 16 amino acids. V shed 8 bases and J 2 bases; nucleotides not matched to a gene: 7. For the CDR3, the DNA is TGTGCCAGCGGAGAGACAGGGGGTACTGGGGCCAACGTCCTGACTTTC. It codes for CASGETGGTGANVLTF. Filled out from reference TRBV2 and TRBJ2-6, the complete variable domain reads EPEVTQTPSHQVTQMGQEVILRCVPISNHLYFYWYRQILGQKVEFLVSFYNNEISEKSEIFDDQFSVERPDGSNFTLKIRSTKLEDSAMYFCASGETGGTGANVLTFGAGSRLTVL.

This clonotype was counted between two and nine times. One junction end does not reproduce the germline sequence, and a read error may be involved. The chain uses TRBV12-3 or TRBV12-4 and TRBJ2-1; TRBD2 agrees at 11 bases. The CDR3 runs to 16 residues. The CDR3 region is CASRFGSGRGYNEQFF. DNA for the CDR3: TGTGCCAGCCGTTTTGGTAGCGGGAGGGGTTACAATGAGCAGTTCTTC.

This clonotype has just a few counts. This chain uses TRBV20-1 with TRBJ1-2; no reliable D call. The V gene lost 5 bases and the J gene lost 5 bases, with 12 bases spanning the gap. This CDR3 is built from 12 residues. CDR1 is DFQATT and CDR2 is SNEGSKA in the germline V gene (reference sequence). This chain's CDR3 is CSAPILDYGYTF. The CDR3 region has the DNA TGCAGTGCTCCCATCTTAGATTATGGCTACACCTTC.

This clonotype has a count of ten or more. The chain combines TRBV5-1 with TRBJ2-1; D not resolved. This CDR3 contains 13 residues. Germline lookup yields CDR1 SGHRS and CDR2 YFSETQ. V lost 0 bases to trimming and J lost 6 bases, with 7 bases between them. The CDR3, as DNA: TGCGCCAGCAGCTTGGAAATTCCCAATGAGCAGTTCTTC. It is translated as CASSLEIPNEQFF.